The 26 T cell receptor beta chains listed next were all sequenced from one sample in a study of identical twins. TCRdb used MiXCR to reprocess the 5' RACE reads, holding one entry per CDR3 protein. The profile covers hundreds of thousands of distinct CDR3 sequences, with around 6% appearing a single time and approximately 2% taken by the ten largest. Sample: naive T cells sorted from blood. These receptors were collected from a man aged 18 to 30 in good health.

This clonotype was seen many times. The chain has TRBV7-3 and TRBJ1-1; TRBD1 matches 8 bases. The CDR3 loop spans 13 amino acids. Germline V lookup: CDR1 SGHTA, CDR2 FQGTGA. V was pared by 5 bases and J by 4 bases, with 3 bases of the junction left unmatched. The chain's CDR3 is CASSGQGTTEAFF. As DNA, the CDR3 is TGTGCCAGCAGCGGACAGGGCACCACTGAAGCTTTCTTT.

The genes are TRBV5-4 and TRBJ2-1; D might be TRBD1 (6 bases). Germline lookup yields CDR1 SGHNT and CDR2 YYREEE (reference sequence). V was pared by 5 bases and J by 4 bases, with 16 bases between. This CDR3 spans 15 amino acids. This CDR3 reads CASSPSGRGYNEQFF. Written as DNA, the CDR3 is TGTGCCAGCAGTCCAAGCGGAAGGGGGTACAATGAGCAGTTCTTC.

This clonotype came up a few times. The chain employs TRBV20-1 and TRBJ1-1, with 8 bases aligning to TRBD1. The CDR3 contains 14 residues. Germline CDR1 DFQATT, CDR2 SNEGSKA (reference sequence). Trimming removed 1 base from V and 4 bases from J; junction bases left unmatched: 5. Here the CDR3 DNA reads TGCAGTGCTAGAGTCGACAGGGGTCGCACTGAAGCTTTCTTT. It yields the protein CSARVDRGRTEAFF.

The sample holds a few counts of this clonotype. This chain links TRBV7-9 with TRBJ2-1; maybe TRBD2 (5 bases). Germline CDR1 reads SEHNR; CDR2 reads FQNEAQ (reference sequence). CDR3 size: 17 residues. The ends were cut back, 10 bases at V and 1 base at J, with 23 bases in the middle. CDR3 sequence reads: CATPWGKAGMSYNEQFF. In DNA, the CDR3 is TGTGCCACCCCCTGGGGTAAGGCCGGGATGTCCTACAATGAGCAGTTCTTC.

V and J are TRBV20-1 and TRBJ2-5; tentative D call: TRBD2 (6 bases). CDR1 is DFQATT, CDR2 SNEGSKA, per germline (reference sequence). The germline V and J ends were trimmed by 5 bases and 5 bases, with 15 bases remaining between them. The CDR3 contains 13 residues. The CDR3 loop is CSAAQQGLETQYF. The CDR3 DNA reads TGCAGTGCTGCCCAGCAGGGACTGGAGACCCAGTACTTC.

In its sample, this clonotype was seen many times. This sequence joins TRBV12-3 or TRBV12-4 and TRBJ2-1; D is possibly TRBD2 (6 bases). This CDR3 is 15 amino acids long. V lost 7 bases and J lost 6, with 19 bases in between. As DNA, the CDR3 is TGTGCCAGCATCACGGGACTCCCCATGGCCAATGAGCAGTTCTTC. Its protein product is CASITGLPMANEQFF.

Ten or more counts support this clonotype. The V call is TRBV29-1, the J call TRBJ2-1; D may match TRBD1 or TRBD2 (5 bases each). V was clipped by 4 bases and J by 4 bases, with 14 bases between them. Germline V gene data show CDR1 as SQVTM and CDR2 as ANQGSEA. The CDR3 spans 14 residues. The CDR3 spells CSVVLMWGYNEQFF. The CDR3 coding sequence is TGCAGCGTTGTATTGATGTGGGGGTACAATGAGCAGTTCTTC.

The V gene is TRBV2, the J gene TRBJ2-1; D possibly matches TRBD1 or TRBD2 (5 bases each). Germline values: CDR1 SNHLY, CDR2 FYNNEI. The CDR3 has 11 residues. Between the trimmed V and J ends, which lost 11 bases and 5 bases, there was a span of 10 bases. As DNA, the CDR3 is TGTGCCCGGGACCCACACAATGAGCAGTTCTTC. Amino acid sequence: CARDPHNEQFF.

In this sample, this clonotype turned up a few times. The chain carries TRBV7-9 and TRBJ2-5, with D maybe TRBD1 (5 bases). V was pared by 5 bases and J by 2 bases, with 21 bases between. CDR1 is SEHNR, CDR2 FQNEAQ, per germline (reference sequence). The CDR3 has 17 amino acids. CDR3 nucleotide sequence: TGTGCCAGCAGCCCCCCCACAGGAACCCCTTTACAAGAGACCCAGTACTTC. Its protein product is CASSPPTGTPLQETQYF. The variable domain in full, with the rest retrieved from reference TRBV7-9 and TRBJ2-5, is DTGVSQNPRHKITKRGQNVTFRCDPISEHNRLYWYRQTLGQGPEFLTYFQNEAQLEKSRLLSDRFSAERPKGSFSTLEIQRTEQGDSAMYLCASSPPTGTPLQETQYFGPGTRLLVL.

This clonotype was picked up many times. CDR3 nucleotides: TGTGCCAGCAGCTTAGGCGGAGGCGGGAACACTGAAGCTTTCTTT. Its protein is CASSLGGGGNTEAFF. V usage is TRBV7-9 and J usage is TRBJ1-1; the D is unclear. This CDR3 spans 15 amino acids. Germline CDR1 SEHNR, CDR2 FQNEAQ (reference sequence). Trimming shortened V by 1 base and J by 1 base, and 10 bases separated the two germline ends.

This clonotype occurred many times. The chain couples TRBV29-1 to TRBJ2-7; TRBD1 aligns across 9 bases. Germline V CDR1 and CDR2: SQVTM, ANQGSEA. V shed 2 bases, J shed 9 bases, and the junction held 14 bases outside the gene matches. The CDR3 covers 15 residues. CDR3 sequence reads: CSVEIARDREGRQYF. Here the CDR3 DNA reads TGCAGCGTTGAAATAGCCCGGGACAGGGAAGGACGGCAGTACTTC.

In its sample, this clonotype was seen many times. The chain employs TRBV12-3 or TRBV12-4 and TRBJ2-1, with 9 bases identical to TRBD2. CDR3 size: 13 residues. The V and J ends lost 3 bases and 10 bases, in that order; junction bases with no gene match: 4. The CDR3 DNA reads TGTGCCAGCAGTTTCTCAGGACTAGCGGAGCAGTTCTTC. Its translation is CASSFSGLAEQFF.

The sample holds a few counts of this clonotype. The chain couples TRBV6-2 or TRBV6-3 to TRBJ2-1; 7 bases align to TRBD1. Germline V gene lookup returns CDR1 MNHEY and CDR2 SVGEGT. The CDR3 runs 16 residues. V lost 1 base, J lost 1 base, and 4 bases stayed unmatched. The CDR3 reads CASSYFVRGSYNEQFF. The CDR3 DNA reads as TGTGCCAGCAGTTACTTTGTCAGGGGGTCCTACAATGAGCAGTTCTTC.

This clonotype was detected ten times or more. V usage is TRBV5-1 and J usage is TRBJ2-3, with 7 bases aligning to TRBD1. Trimming removed 5 bases from V and 3 bases from J; junction bases left unmatched: 15. This CDR3 comprises 17 residues. Germline assignment: CDR1 SGHRS and CDR2 YFSETQ. The CDR3 sequence is CASSTDRRHPSTDTQYF. CDR3 bases: TGCGCCAGCAGTACGGACAGGAGGCATCCATCAACAGATACGCAGTATTTT.

This clonotype was counted ten times or more. The chain employs TRBV20-1 and TRBJ1-5; 8 positions agree with TRBD1. CDR3 length: 15 amino acids. J lost 7 bases, V lost 0 bases, and 8 bases had no gene match. The germline V gene encodes CDR1 DFQATT and CDR2 SNEGSKA (reference sequence). This CDR3 is CSARDDRGRNQPQHF. In DNA form, the CDR3 reads TGCAGTGCTAGAGATGACAGGGGACGGAACCAGCCCCAGCATTTT.

This clonotype has at least ten counts. The chain has TRBV12-3 or TRBV12-4 and TRBJ2-1, with 13 positions matching TRBD2. Trimming cost V 6 bases and J 8 bases; bases outside gene matches: 4. CDR3 length: 14 amino acids. CDR3 in DNA: TGTGCCAGCAGGGGTGGACTAGCGGGAGATGAGCAGTTCTTC. It translates to CASRGGLAGDEQFF.

This clonotype was seen ten or more times. The genes are TRBV12-3 or TRBV12-4 and TRBJ1-1; a weak D match, TRBD1 (5 bases). Trimming stripped 3 bases from V and 4 bases from J, with 12 bases between. CDR3 size: 14 residues. The CDR3 DNA sequence: TGTGCCAGCAGTTTTATAGGGACGGGCACTGAAGCTTTCTTT. Translating gives CASSFIGTGTEAFF.

This clonotype was seen repeatedly, ten times or more. This rearrangement joins TRBV24-1 to TRBJ2-1; 7 nucleotides line up with TRBD1. The J segment lost 10 bases and the V segment lost 2 bases, leaving 10 bases of the junction unmatched. Looked up from germline, CDR1 is KGHDR and CDR2 is SFDVKD. The CDR3 is 15 residues long. The CDR3 loop reads CATSDYETGTDEQFF. CDR3 bases: TGTGCCACCAGTGATTACGAGACAGGGACCGACGAGCAGTTCTTC.

This clonotype showed up many times. The gene calls are TRBV20-1 and TRBJ1-1, with TRBD1 matching 8 bases. V lost 1 base and J lost 10; bases outside the gene matches: 5. The CDR3 runs to 12 residues. Germline CDR1 DFQATT, CDR2 SNEGSKA (reference sequence). The CDR3 nucleotides are TGCAGTGCTAGAGGTCAGGGGGCAGGAGCTTTCTTT. Protein product: CSARGQGAGAFF.

This clonotype has at least ten counts. V is TRBV28 and J is TRBJ2-3, with D perhaps matching TRBD2 (6 bases). The V gene's germline CDR1 is MDHEN and CDR2 SYDVKM. The CDR3 runs 15 residues. V lost 3 bases, J lost 2 bases, and 12 bases lay in between. The DNA of the CDR3 is TGTGCCAGCAGTTTCCAGCGGGTTATCACAGATACGCAGTATTTT. It translates to CASSFQRVITDTQYF.

The sample holds many counts of this clonotype. The chain links TRBV29-1 to TRBJ2-2, with TRBD1 identical over 9 bases. With V trimmed by 0 bases and J by 6 bases, 11 bases remained unmatched. The CDR3 loop spans 17 amino acids. Germline CDR1 reads SQVTM; CDR2 reads ANQGSEA. CDR3 bases: TGCAGCGTTGAAGAGGATCTGGGACAGGGTATGCCCGGGGAGCTGTTTTTT. Translation gives CSVEEDLGQGMPGELFF.

This clonotype was counted ten times or more. The chain carries TRBV3-1 and TRBJ2-1; D unclear. Deletions cut 3 bases from V and 6 bases from J, with 9 bases between. Germline-derived CDR1 and CDR2 are LGHDT and YNNKEL (reference sequence). The CDR3 extends over 13 amino acids. The CDR3 is CASSQAWLNEQFF. In DNA form, the CDR3 reads TGTGCCAGCAGCCAGGCCTGGCTCAATGAGCAGTTCTTC.

This clonotype was counted only a few times. The chain has TRBV7-2 and TRBJ2-2; 13 positions agree with TRBD2. The V and J ends lost 5 bases and 5 bases, in that order; junction bases with no gene match: 8. Germline CDR1 SGHTA, CDR2 FQGNSA. This CDR3 is 17 amino acids long. The CDR3 protein is CASSKTGLAGVTGELFF. CDR3 nucleotides: TGTGCCAGCAGCAAAACAGGACTAGCGGGAGTTACCGGGGAGCTGTTTTTT.

This clonotype was recorded many times. The rearrangement joins TRBV20-1 to TRBJ2-1, with D perhaps matching TRBD2 (6 bases). V lost 5 bases to trimming and J lost 13 bases, with 18 bases between them. The CDR3 sequence is 12 residues long. Per germline, CDR1 DFQATT and CDR2 SNEGSKA (reference sequence). CDR3 residues: CSADTLGTLQFF. The CDR3 coding sequence is TGCAGTGCTGATACACTCGGGACTCTTCAGTTCTTC.

At least ten counts were recorded for this clonotype. The rearrangement links TRBV20-1 to TRBJ2-7; D unclear. Per germline, CDR1 DFQATT and CDR2 SNEGSKA (reference sequence). CDR3 length equals 13 residues. V was pared by 6 bases and J by 2 bases, with 14 bases between. In DNA form, the CDR3 reads TGCAGTGCCGCGGCTCCGCTAACCTACGAGCAGTACGTC. It encodes CSAAAPLTYEQYV.

The sample holds many counts of this clonotype. One junction end does not reproduce the germline sequence, and a read error may be involved. The CDR3 sequence: CASSLMSSHNEQFF. CDR3 coding DNA: TGTGCCAGCAGCTTGATGAGCTCCCACAATGAGCAGTTCTTC. This sequence joins TRBV5-6 and TRBJ2-1, with D uncertain. The CDR3 spans 14 residues. Germline CDR1 SGHDT, CDR2 YYEEEE.